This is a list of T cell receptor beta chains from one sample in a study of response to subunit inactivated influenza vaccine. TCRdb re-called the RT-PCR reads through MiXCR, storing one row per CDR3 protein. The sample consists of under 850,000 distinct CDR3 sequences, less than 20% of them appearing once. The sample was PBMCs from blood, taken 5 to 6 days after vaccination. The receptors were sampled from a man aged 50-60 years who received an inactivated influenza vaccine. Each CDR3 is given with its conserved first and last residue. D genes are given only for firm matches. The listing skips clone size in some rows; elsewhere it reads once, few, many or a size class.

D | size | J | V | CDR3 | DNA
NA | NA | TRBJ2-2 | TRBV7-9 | CASSRRDAPTGELFF | TGTGCCAGCAGCCGAAGGGACGCACCCACCGGGGAGCTGTTTTTT
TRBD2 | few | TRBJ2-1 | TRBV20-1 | CSAPGVAGDYNEQFF | TGCAGTGCTCCCGGGGTAGCGGGCGATTACAATGAGCAGTTCTTC
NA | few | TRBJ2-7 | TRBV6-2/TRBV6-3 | CASSYSKMEYEQYF | TGTGCCAGCAGTTACTCCAAAATGGAATACGAGCAGTACTTC
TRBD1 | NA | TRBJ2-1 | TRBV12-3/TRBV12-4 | CASSFRQGGYNEQFF | TGTGCCAGCAGTTTTAGACAGGGTGGTTACAATGAGCAGTTCTTC
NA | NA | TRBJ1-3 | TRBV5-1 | CASRTGGALGNTIYF | TGCGCCAGCAGAACAGGAGGGGCCTTGGGAAACACCATATATTTT
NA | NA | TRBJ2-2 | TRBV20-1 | CSARAPRGTGELFF | TGCAGTGCTAGAGCCCCCAGGGGCACCGGGGAGCTGTTTTTT
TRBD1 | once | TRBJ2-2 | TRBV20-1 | CSARDPRTGYTGELFF | TGCAGTGCTAGAGATCCCCGGACAGGATACACCGGGGAGCTGTTTTTT
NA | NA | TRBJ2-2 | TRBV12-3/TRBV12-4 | CATAWGPQNTGELFF | TGTGCCACCGCGTGGGGGCCACAGAACACCGGGGAGCTGTTTTTT
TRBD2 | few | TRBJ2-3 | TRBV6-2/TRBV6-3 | CASRPLSGRHTDTQYF | TGTGCCAGCAGACCCCTTAGCGGGAGACACACAGATACGCAGTATTTT
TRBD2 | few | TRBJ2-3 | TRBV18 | CASSPKKLAGGDTQYF | TGTGCCAGCTCACCCAAAAAACTAGCGGGAGGAGATACGCAGTATTTT
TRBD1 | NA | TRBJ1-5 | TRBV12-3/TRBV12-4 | CASTEGAGGRQPQHF | TGTGCCAGCACCGAGGGGGCGGGGGGCCGTCAGCCCCAGCATTTT
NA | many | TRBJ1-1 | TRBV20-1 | CSAPGDTEAFF | TGCAGTGCCCCGGGTGACACTGAAGCTTTCTTT
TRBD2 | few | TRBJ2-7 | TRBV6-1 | CASRHEQTSGSYEQYF | TGTGCCAGCAGACATGAACAGACTAGCGGGTCCTACGAGCAGTACTTC
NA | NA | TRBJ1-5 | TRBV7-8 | CASSLAPGAYQPQHF | TGTGCCAGCAGCTTAGCTCCGGGGGCATATCAGCCCCAGCATTTT
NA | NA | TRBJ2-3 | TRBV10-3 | CAIGLNTDTQYF | TGTGCCATCGGACTAAACACAGATACGCAGTATTTT
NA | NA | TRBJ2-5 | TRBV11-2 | CASSLAISQETQYF | TGTGCCAGCAGCTTAGCGATTTCCCAAGAGACCCAGTACTTC
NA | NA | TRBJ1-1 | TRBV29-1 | CSVEDQPGSGTEAFF | TGCAGCGTTGAAGATCAGCCGGGGTCGGGCACTGAAGCTTTCTTT
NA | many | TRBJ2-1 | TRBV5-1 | CASSPTGTLWEQFF | TGCGCCAGCAGCCCCACAGGAACACTTTGGGAGCAGTTCTTC
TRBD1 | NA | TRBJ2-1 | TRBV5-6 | CASSLRTGNQFF | TGTGCCAGCAGCCTACGGACAGGGAACCAGTTCTTC
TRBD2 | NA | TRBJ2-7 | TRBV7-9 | CASSLGGRIDYEQYF | TGTGCCAGCAGCTTAGGCGGGAGGATCGATTACGAGCAGTACTTC
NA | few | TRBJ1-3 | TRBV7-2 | CASSLGPGVIYF | TGTGCCAGCAGCTTAGGGCCGGGGGTCATATATTTT
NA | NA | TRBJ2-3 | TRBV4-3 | CASSPAQAHSTDTQYF | TGCGCCAGCAGCCCTGCTCAGGCCCATAGCACAGATACGCAGTATTTT
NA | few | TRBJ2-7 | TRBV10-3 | CAISDFQISYEQYF | TGTGCCATCAGTGATTTCCAGATCTCCTACGAGCAGTACTTC
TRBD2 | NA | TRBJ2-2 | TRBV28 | CASDRTGLAATNTGELFF | TGTGCCAGCGACCGGACGGGACTAGCGGCCACGAACACCGGGGAGCTGTTTTTT
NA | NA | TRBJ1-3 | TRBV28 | CASRREENLGNTIYF | TGTGCCAGCAGGAGGGAAGAGAATCTTGGAAACACCATATATTTT
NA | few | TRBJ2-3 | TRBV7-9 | CASSFSTGASTDTQYF | TGTGCCAGCAGCTTTTCGACGGGGGCGAGCACAGATACGCAGTATTTT
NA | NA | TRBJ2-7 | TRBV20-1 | CSARPLTRLGEQYF | TGCAGTGCTAGGCCCCTAACACGGTTGGGCGAGCAGTACTTC
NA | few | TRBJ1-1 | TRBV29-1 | CSVAGRAVPEAFF | TGCAGCGTTGCGGGCCGGGCAGTACCCGAAGCTTTCTTT
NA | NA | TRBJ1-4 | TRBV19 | CASSHQGARKLFF | TGTGCCAGTAGTCATCAGGGTGCGCGGAAACTGTTTTTT
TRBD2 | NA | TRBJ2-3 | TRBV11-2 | CASSLSVGRATDTQYF | TGTGCCAGCAGCTTGAGCGTCGGGAGGGCCACAGATACGCAGTATTTT
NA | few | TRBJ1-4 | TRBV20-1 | CSARFRSEKLFF | TGCAGTGCTAGATTCAGGTCCGAAAAACTGTTTTTT
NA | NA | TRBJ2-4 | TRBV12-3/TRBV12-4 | CASSLITGLAKNIQYF | TGTGCCAGCAGTTTAATAACAGGACTAGCCAAAAACATTCAGTACTTC
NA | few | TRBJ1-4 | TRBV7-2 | CASSSHTGATNEKLFF | TGTGCCAGCAGCTCCCATACAGGAGCAACTAATGAAAAACTGTTTTTT
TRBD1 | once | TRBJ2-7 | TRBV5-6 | CASSWGTGQLNWQYF | TGTGCCAGCAGCTGGGGGACAGGCCAACTCAATTGGCAGTACTTC
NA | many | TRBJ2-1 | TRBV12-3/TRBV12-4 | CASSQGVLSSYNEQFF | TGTGCCAGCAGCCAAGGGGTACTGAGCTCCTACAATGAGCAGTTCTTC
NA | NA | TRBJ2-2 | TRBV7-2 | CASSYNGLMTGELFF | TGTGCCAGCAGCTATAATGGTCTGATGACCGGGGAGCTGTTTTTT